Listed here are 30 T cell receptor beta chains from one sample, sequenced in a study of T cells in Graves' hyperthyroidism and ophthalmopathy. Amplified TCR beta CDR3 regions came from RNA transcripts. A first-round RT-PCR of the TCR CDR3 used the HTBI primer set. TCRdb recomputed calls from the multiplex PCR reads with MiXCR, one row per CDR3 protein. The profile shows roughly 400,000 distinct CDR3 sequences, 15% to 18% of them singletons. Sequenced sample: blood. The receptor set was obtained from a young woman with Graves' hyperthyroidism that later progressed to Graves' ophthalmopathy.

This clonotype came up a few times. As DNA, the CDR3 is TGTGCCAGCAGTTACTTAGGAGCGACTAGCGGCTTCTACGAGCAGTACTTC. Residues: CASSYLGATSGFYEQYF. This sequence joins TRBV6-6 and TRBJ2-7; TRBD2 matches at 9 bases. Germline V lookup: CDR1 MNHNY, CDR2 SVGAGI (reference sequence). The CDR3 length is 17 residues. J lost 3 bases, V lost 1 base, and 10 bases had no gene match.

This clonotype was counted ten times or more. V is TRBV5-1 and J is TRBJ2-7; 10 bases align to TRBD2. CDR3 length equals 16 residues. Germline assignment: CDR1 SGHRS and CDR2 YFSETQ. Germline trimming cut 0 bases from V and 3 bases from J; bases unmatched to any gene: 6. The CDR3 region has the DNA TGCGCCAGCAGCTTGGAAGTGGCTAGCGGGAGCTACGAGCAGTACTTC. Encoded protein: CASSLEVASGSYEQYF.

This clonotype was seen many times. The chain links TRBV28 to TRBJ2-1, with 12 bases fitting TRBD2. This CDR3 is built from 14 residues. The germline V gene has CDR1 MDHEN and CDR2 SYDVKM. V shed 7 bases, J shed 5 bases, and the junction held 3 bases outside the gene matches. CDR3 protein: CASNLAGGNNEQFF. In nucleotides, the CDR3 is TGTGCCAGCAATCTAGCGGGAGGGAACAATGAGCAGTTCTTC.

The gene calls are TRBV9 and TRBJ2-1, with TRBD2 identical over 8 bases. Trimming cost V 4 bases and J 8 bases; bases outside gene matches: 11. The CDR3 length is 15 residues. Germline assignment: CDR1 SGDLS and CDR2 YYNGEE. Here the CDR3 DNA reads TGTGCCAGCAGCCTTGCGGGGACTAGTATCTATGAGCAGTTCTTC. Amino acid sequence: CASSLAGTSIYEQFF.

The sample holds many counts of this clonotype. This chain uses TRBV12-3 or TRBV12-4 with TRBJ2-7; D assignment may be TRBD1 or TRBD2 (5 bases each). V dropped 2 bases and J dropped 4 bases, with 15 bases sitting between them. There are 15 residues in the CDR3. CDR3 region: CASSLRSGTMYEQYF. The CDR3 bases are TGTGCCAGCAGTTTAAGGTCAGGGACGATGTACGAGCAGTACTTC.

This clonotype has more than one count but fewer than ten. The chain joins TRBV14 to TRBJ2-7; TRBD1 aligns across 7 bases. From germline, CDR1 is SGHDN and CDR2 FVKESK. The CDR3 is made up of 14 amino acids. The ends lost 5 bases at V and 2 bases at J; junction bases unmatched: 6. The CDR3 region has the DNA TGTGCCAGCAGCGACCGGGACAGAGCCTACGAGCAGTACTTC. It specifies CASSDRDRAYEQYF.

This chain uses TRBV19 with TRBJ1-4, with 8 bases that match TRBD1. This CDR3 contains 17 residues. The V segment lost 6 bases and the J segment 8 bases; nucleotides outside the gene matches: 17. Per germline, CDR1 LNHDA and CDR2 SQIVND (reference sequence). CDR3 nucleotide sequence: TGTGCCAGTAGCAGGAGGACAGGGCACCTTCCTCCGGAAAAACTGTTTTTT. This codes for CASSRRTGHLPPEKLFF. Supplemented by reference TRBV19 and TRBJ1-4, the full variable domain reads DGGITQSPKYLFRKEGQNVTLSCEQNLNHDAMYWYRQDPGQGLRLIYYSQIVNDFQKGDIAEGYSVSREKKESFPLTVTSAQKNPTAFYLCASSRRTGHLPPEKLFFGSGTQLSVL.

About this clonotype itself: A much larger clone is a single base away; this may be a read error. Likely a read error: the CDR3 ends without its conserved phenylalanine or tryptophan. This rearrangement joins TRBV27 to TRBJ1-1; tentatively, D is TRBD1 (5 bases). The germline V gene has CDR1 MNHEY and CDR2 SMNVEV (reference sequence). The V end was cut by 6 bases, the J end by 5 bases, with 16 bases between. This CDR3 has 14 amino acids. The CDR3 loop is CASRTLSTETEAFS. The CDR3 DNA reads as TGTGCCAGCAGGACCCTCTCGACAGAAACTGAAGCTTTCTCT.

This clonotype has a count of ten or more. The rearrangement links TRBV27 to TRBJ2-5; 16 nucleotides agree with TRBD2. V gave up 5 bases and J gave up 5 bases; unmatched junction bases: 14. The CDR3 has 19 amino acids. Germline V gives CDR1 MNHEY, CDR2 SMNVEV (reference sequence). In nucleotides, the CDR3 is TGTGCCAGCAGTCCCAGGGGACTAGCGGGAGGGCCGAGGGGGGAGACCCAGTACTTC. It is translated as CASSPRGLAGGPRGETQYF.

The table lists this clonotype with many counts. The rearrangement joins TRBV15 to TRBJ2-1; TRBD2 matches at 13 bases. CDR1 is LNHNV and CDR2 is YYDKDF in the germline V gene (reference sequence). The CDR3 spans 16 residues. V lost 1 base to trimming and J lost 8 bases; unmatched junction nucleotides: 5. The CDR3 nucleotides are TGTGCCACCAGCAGAGGACTAGCGGGAGGCCGGTATGAGCAGTTCTTC. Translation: CATSRGLAGGRYEQFF.

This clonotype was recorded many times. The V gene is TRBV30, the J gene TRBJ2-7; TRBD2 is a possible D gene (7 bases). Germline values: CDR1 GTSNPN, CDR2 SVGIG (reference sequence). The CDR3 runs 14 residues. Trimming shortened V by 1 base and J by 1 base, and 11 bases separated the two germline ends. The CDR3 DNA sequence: TGTGCCTGGAGTGGAGGGGGGGTTTCCTACGAGCAGTACTTC. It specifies CAWSGGGVSYEQYF.

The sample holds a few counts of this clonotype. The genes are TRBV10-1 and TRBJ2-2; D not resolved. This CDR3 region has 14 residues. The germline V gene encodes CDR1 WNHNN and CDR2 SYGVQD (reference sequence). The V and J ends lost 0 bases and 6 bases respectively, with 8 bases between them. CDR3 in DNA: TGCGCCAGCAGTGAGTCGTCTGGTGCCGGGGAGCTGTTTTTT. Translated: CASSESSGAGELFF.

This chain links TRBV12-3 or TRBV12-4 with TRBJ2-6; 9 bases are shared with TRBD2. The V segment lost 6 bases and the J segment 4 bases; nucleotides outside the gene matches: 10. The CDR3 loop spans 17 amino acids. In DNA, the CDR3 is TGTGCCAGCAGCCCCGCGGGGGGGAGGACCGGGGCCAACGTCCTGACTTTC. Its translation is CASSPAGGRTGANVLTF.

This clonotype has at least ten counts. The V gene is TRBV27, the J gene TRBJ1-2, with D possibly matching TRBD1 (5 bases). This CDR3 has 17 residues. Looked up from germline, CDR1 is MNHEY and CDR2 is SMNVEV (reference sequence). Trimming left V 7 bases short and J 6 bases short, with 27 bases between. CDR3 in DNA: TGTGCCAGCACCTTAAGGCCCCCCGTGGGGGTCGGCCATGGCTACACCTTC. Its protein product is CASTLRPPVGVGHGYTF.

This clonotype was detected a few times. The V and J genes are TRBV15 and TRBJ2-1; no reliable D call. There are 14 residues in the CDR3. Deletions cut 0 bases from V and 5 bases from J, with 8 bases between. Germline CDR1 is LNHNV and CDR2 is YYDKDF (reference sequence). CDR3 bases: TGTGCCACCAGCAGAGAGGCCTTCCACAATGAGCAGTTCTTC. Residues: CATSREAFHNEQFF.

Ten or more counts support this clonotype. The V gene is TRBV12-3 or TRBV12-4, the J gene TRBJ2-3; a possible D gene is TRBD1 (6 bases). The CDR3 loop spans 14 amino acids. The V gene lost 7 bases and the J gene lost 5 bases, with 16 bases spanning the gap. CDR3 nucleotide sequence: TGTGCCAGCACCTCGACCTCAGGGGTAGATACGCAGTATTTT. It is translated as CASTSTSGVDTQYF.

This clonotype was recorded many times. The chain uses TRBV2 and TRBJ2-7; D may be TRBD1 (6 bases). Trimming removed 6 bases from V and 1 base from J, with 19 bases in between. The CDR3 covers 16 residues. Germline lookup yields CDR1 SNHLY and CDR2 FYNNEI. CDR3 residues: CASSESRQQGSYEQYF. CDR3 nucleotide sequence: TGTGCCAGCAGCGAATCCCGACAGCAGGGGTCCTACGAGCAGTACTTC. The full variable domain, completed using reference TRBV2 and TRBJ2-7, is EPEVTQTPSHQVTQMGQEVILRCVPISNHLYFYWYRQILGQKVEFLVSFYNNEISEKSEIFDDQFSVERPDGSNFTLKIRSTKLEDSAMYFCASSESRQQGSYEQYFGPGTRLTVT.

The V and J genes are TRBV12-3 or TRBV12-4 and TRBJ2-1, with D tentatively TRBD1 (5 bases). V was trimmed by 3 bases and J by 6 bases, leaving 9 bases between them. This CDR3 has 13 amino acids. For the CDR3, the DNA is TGTGCCAGCAGTTTCGTCCAGGGCAATGAGCAGTTCTTC. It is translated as CASSFVQGNEQFF.

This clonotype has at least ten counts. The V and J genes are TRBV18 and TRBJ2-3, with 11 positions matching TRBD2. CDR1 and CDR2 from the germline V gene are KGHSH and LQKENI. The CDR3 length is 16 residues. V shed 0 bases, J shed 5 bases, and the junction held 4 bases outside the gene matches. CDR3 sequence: CASSPPTSGIVDTQYF. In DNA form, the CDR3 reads TGTGCCAGCTCACCACCGACTAGCGGGATAGTAGATACGCAGTATTTT.

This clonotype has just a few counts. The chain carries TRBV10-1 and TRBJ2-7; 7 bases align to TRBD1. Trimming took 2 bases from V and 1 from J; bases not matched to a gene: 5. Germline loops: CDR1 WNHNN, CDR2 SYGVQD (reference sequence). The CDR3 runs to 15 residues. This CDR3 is CASSEEGAPSYEQYF. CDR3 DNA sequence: TGCGCCAGCAGTGAGGAGGGGGCCCCTTCCTACGAGCAGTACTTC.

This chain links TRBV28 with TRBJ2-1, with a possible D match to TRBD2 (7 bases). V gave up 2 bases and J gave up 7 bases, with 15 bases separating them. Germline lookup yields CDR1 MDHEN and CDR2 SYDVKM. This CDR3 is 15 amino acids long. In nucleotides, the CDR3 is TGTGCCAGCAGTTTAGGATCGGGGGGCAAGAATGAGCAGTTCTTC. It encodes CASSLGSGGKNEQFF.

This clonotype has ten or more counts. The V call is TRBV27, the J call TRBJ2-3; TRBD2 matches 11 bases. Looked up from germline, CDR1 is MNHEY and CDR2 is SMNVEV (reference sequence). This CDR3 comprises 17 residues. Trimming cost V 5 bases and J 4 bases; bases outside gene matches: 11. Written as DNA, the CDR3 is TGTGCCAGCAGTGCGCGGGAGACTAGCGGGACCCCAGATACGCAGTATTTT. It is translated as CASSARETSGTPDTQYF.

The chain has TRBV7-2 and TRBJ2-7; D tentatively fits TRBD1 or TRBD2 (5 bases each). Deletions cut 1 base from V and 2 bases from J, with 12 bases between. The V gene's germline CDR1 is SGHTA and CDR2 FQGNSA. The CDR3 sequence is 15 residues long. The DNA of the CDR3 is TGTGCCAGCAGCTTAGACCGGGGACCGACCTACGAGCAGTACTTC. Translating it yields CASSLDRGPTYEQYF. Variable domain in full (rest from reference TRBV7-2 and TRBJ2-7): GAGVSQSPSNKVTEKGKDVELRCDPISGHTALYWYRQSLGQGLEFLIYFQGNSAPDKSGLPSDRFSAERTGGSVSTLTIQRTQQEDSAVYLCASSLDRGPTYEQYFGPGTRLTVT.

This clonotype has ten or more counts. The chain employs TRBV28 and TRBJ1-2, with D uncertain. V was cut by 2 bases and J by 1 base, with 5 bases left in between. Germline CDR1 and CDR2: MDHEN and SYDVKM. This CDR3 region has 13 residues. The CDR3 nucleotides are TGTGCCAGCAGTTTAGAGGTTAACTATGGCTACACCTTC. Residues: CASSLEVNYGYTF.

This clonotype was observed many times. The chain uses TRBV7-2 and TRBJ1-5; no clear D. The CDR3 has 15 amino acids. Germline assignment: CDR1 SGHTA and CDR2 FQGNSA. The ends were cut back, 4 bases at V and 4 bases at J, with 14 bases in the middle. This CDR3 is CASSSTWTGNQPQHF. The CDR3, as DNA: TGTGCCAGCAGCTCGACTTGGACGGGAAATCAGCCCCAGCATTTT.

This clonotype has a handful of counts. CDR3 region: CASSLPGLASKEQFF. CDR3 bases: TGTGCCAGCAGTCTCCCGGGACTGGCTTCTAAGGAGCAGTTCTTC. The V gene is TRBV27, the J gene TRBJ2-1; perhaps TRBD2 as D (6 bases). Germline V gene data show CDR1 as MNHEY and CDR2 as SMNVEV (reference sequence). Trimming removed 5 bases from V and 10 bases from J, with 21 bases in between. The CDR3 consists of 15 residues.

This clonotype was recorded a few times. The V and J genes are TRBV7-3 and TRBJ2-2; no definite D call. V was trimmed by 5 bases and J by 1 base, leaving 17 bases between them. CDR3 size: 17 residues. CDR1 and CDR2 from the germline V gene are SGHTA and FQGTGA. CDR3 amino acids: CASSPSIGPKNTGELFF. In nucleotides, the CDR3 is TGTGCCAGCAGCCCCAGCATAGGGCCGAAGAACACCGGGGAGCTGTTTTTT.

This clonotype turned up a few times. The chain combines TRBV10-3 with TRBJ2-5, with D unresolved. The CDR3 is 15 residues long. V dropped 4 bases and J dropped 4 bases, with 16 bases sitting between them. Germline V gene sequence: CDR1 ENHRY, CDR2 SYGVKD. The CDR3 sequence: CAISVTLGRSETQYF. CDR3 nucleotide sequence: TGTGCCATCAGTGTCACTCTTGGACGGTCAGAGACCCAGTACTTC.

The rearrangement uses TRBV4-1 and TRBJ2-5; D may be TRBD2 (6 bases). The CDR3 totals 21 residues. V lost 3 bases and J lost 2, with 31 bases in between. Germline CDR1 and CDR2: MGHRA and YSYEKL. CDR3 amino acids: CASSHQGLSSRIPRRQETQYF. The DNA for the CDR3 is TGCGCCAGCAGCCACCAGGGACTTTCGTCCCGAATCCCAAGGCGTCAAGAGACCCAGTACTTC.

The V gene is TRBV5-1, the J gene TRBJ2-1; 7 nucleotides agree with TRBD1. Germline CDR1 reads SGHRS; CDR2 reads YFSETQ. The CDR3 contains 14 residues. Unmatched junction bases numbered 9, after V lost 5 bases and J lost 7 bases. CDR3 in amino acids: CASRPGTDGNEQFF. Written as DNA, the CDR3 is TGCGCCAGCAGACCCGGGACAGATGGGAATGAGCAGTTCTTC. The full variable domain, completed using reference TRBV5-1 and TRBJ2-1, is KAGVTQTPRYLIKTRGQQVTLSCSPISGHRSVSWYQQTPGQGLQFLFEYFSETQRNKGNFPGRFSGRQFSNSRSEMNVSTLELGDSALYLCASRPGTDGNEQFFGPGTRLTVL.